The 7 T cell receptor beta chains below were found in one sample sequenced in a study of blood T cell repertoires in COVID-19. Sequencing was performed with immunoSEQ multiplex PCR; in TCRdb, only in-frame clones are kept and a portion is missing. The table lists 59,000 or so clones, 80% of them singletons. What was sequenced was peripheral blood. The origin of the receptors is a man in his sixties with acute or convalescent COVID-19.

CDR3 residues: CASSLESGRASGVQYF. CDR3 nucleotide sequence: TGTGCCAGCAGCTTAGAATCTGGACGAGCTAGCGGGGTGCAGTACTTC. V gene TRBV11-2 combines with J gene TRBJ2-7; TRBD2 aligns across 9 bases. J lost 9 bases, V lost 0 bases, and 12 bases had no gene match. The CDR3 contains 16 residues. Germline assignment: CDR1 SGHAT and CDR2 FQNNGV.

This clone has a handful of counts. The chain couples TRBV9 to TRBJ2-1; 10 nucleotides align to TRBD2. CDR3 length: 16 amino acids. The V gene end was trimmed by 3 bases and the J gene end by 5 bases; junction bases not matched to a gene: 8. Germline CDR1 and CDR2: SGDLS and YYNGEE. The CDR3: CASSAELAGGNNEQFF. As DNA, the CDR3 is TGTGCCAGCAGCGCGGAGTTAGCGGGGGGTAACAATGAGCAGTTCTTC.

The chain is built from TRBV30 and TRBJ1-1, with D perhaps matching TRBD1 (5 bases). The germline V gene has CDR1 GTSNPN and CDR2 SVGIG (reference sequence). The CDR3 runs 13 residues. V lost 4 bases, J lost 1 base, and 10 bases lay in between. CDR3 region: CAWTWGGNTEAFF. DNA for the CDR3: TGTGCCTGGACCTGGGGGGGGAACACTGAAGCTTTCTTT. Complete variable domain (other parts from reference TRBV30 and TRBJ1-1): SQTIHQWPATLVQPVGSPLSLECTVEGTSNPNLYWYRQAAGRGLQLLFYSVGIGQISSEVPQNLSASRPQDRQFILSSKKLLLSDSGFYLCAWTWGGNTEAFFGQGTRLTVV.

The CDR3, as DNA: TGTGCCAGCAGCTCCCTACAGGGGAACACCATATATTTT. Translating gives CASSSLQGNTIYF. The chain employs TRBV7-2 and TRBJ1-3, with 7 bases aligning to TRBD1. V gave up 4 bases and J gave up 7 bases; unmatched junction bases: 4. The CDR3 runs 13 residues. CDR1 is SGHTA and CDR2 is FQGNSA in the germline V gene. Full variable domain (outside the CDR3, taken from reference TRBV7-2 and TRBJ1-3): GAGVSQSPSNKVTEKGKDVELRCDPISGHTALYWYRQSLGQGLEFLIYFQGNSAPDKSGLPSDRFSAERTGGSVSTLTIQRTQQEDSAVYLCASSSLQGNTIYFGEGSWLTVV.

The chain couples TRBV20-1 to TRBJ2-2; tentatively, D is TRBD2 (5 bases). V was cut by 3 bases and J by 4 bases, with 12 bases left in between. The CDR3 covers 14 residues. In germline, CDR1 is DFQATT, CDR2 SNEGSKA (reference sequence). CDR3 protein: CSASIHGGTGELFF. DNA of the CDR3: TGCAGTGCTAGTATCCACGGAGGCACCGGGGAGCTGTTTTTT.

This chain uses TRBV18 with TRBJ1-5, with TRBD1 identical over 7 bases. V shed 3 bases and J 3 bases; nucleotides not matched to a gene: 2. The germline CDR1 and CDR2 sequences are KGHSH and LQKENI. The CDR3 sequence is 14 residues long. The CDR3 here is CASSPQGDNQPQHF. The CDR3 nucleotides are TGTGCCAGCTCACCCCAGGGGGACAATCAGCCCCAGCATTTT.

This clone is a singleton in its sample. The chain carries TRBV27 and TRBJ2-3, with D possibly TRBD2 on 5 matching bases. There are 16 residues in the CDR3. The germline V gene has CDR1 MNHEY and CDR2 SMNVEV (reference sequence). The V end was cut by 6 bases, the J end by 6 bases, with 22 bases between. The CDR3 reads CASRTLRGVMHDTQYF. The CDR3 DNA reads as TGTGCCAGCAGAACCCTTCGGGGAGTGATGCATGATACGCAGTATTTT.